This T cell receptor beta chain was identified in a study of regulatory T cells in long-lasting Graves disease. The time point: newly diagnosed GD, antithyroid drugs for less than 3 months. Extracted PBMC RNA gave rise to the TCR library. Overall study results and limits: Persistent Graves' cases showed lower TCR diversity than newly diagnosed cases.

This clonotype was picked up one time. Its target is unknown. The authors built TCR beta libraries using iRepertoire HTBI primers and Arm-PCR of CDR3 regions. From the multiplex PCR reads, TCRdb called clonotypes with MiXCR, one entry per CDR3 protein. This table has roughly 400,000 distinct CDR3 sequences, approximately 15% appearing once. The data were also submitted as part of a second study, on T cells in Graves' hyperthyroidism and ophthalmopathy. Per that paper: In patients aged 18 to 65, hyperthyroidism was newly diagnosed, with duration under 2 months. Separation of ophthalmopathy from stable hyperthyroidism was achieved by a 13 V-J model.

The sample in question was peripheral blood mononuclear cells (PBMCs), obtained at new diagnosis, from a patient treated with antithyroid drugs. This receptor was taken from a woman aged 40-49 years with Graves disease.

The CDR3 DNA reads as TGCGCCAGCAGCATACCCCCCGGACAGGAGGACACCGGGGAGCTGTTTTTT. Its translation is CASSIPPGQEDTGELFF. V usage is TRBV4-1 and J usage is TRBJ2-2; 7 nucleotides align to TRBD1. This CDR3 region has 17 residues. Per the germline V gene, CDR1 is MGHRA and CDR2 is YSYEKL. Trimming at V came to 5 bases and at J to 3 bases, leaving 12 bases not matched to a gene.